The 3 T cell receptor beta chains below all came from one sample that was sequenced in a study of metastatic and nonmetastatic thyroid tumors. There were no patients who had received any treatment before thyroid surgery. TCRdb re-processed the PCR reads through MiXCR. Among 20,000 to 25,000 clones, about 24% were seen once, and the ten largest hold around 12%. Sequencing input: tumor tissue. The receptors originated from a male donor with papillary thyroid cancer or a benign thyroid nodule (not recorded which). Some clones in this sample may be carry-over from other donors' samples.

This clone occurred many times. CDR3 loop: CTLVGAGDSSGANVLTF. The CDR3 coding sequence is TGCACCCTAGTGGGGGCAGGGGATTCCTCTGGGGCCAACGTCCTGACTTTC. The rearrangement uses TRBV20-1 and TRBJ2-6; TRBD1 might be the D (6 bases). The V gene's germline CDR1 is DFQATT and CDR2 SNEGSKA (reference sequence). CDR3 length equals 17 residues.

The V gene is TRBV3-1, the J gene TRBJ2-7; D possibly matches TRBD1 or TRBD2 (5 bases each). Germline V gene lookup returns CDR1 LGHDT and CDR2 YNNKEL (reference sequence). Trimming cost V 2 bases and J 2 bases, with 28 bases left between them. CDR3 length: 20 residues. CDR3 amino acids: CASSQSGFQPTHRGPYEQYF. The CDR3 nucleotides are TGTGCCAGCAGCCAAAGTGGTTTCCAGCCAACCCACCGGGGCCCCTACGAGCAGTACTTC.

This clone was seen at least ten times. One end of the junction is discordant with germline, which a read error may explain. The chain couples TRBV7-7 to TRBJ2-5, with 8 bases fitting TRBD2. CDR1 is SSHAT and CDR2 is FNYEAQ in the germline V gene (reference sequence). The CDR3 runs 14 residues. CDR3 DNA: TGTGCTAGCAGCTTAGGACTAGCAGGGGAGACCCAGTACTTC. This codes for CASSLGLAGETQYF.